The clone carrying this T cell receptor (beta chain) was detected a few times. The CDR3 contains 11 residues. The junction had 5 bases not matched to a gene; V was cut back by 7 bases and J by 11 bases. The V gene's germline CDR1 is MNHEY and CDR2 SMNVEV (reference sequence). This sample stems from a study of beta chain features in type 1 diabetes. Expressed TCRB transcripts got sequenced, as all isolated RNA was reverse transcribed. Generated by immunoSEQ multiplex PCR, the TCRdb table keeps only in-frame clones and is missing some. Among under 950,000 clones listed, around a sixth were seen once. What was sequenced was naive CD4+ T cells from blood. The V and J genes are TRBV27 and TRBJ2-1, with 7 bases lining up with TRBD2. The sequence was collected from a young woman in good health. The CDR3 bases are TGTGCCAGCACTAAGAGCGGGAAGCAGTTCTTC. Translating gives CASTKSGKQFF.